These 24 T cell receptor beta chains came from one sample sequenced in a study of graft-versus-host responses after intestinal transplantation. These TCRs are of unknown antigen specificity. The method was immunoSEQ multiplex PCR; TCRdb's version includes in-frame clones alone and lacks a portion of them. The sample records more than 95,000 clones, 80% to 95% being singletons. The sample in question was unstimulated CD8+ T cells sorted from spleen or lymph node cells, obtained before intestinal transplant. The receptor set was obtained from a human donor who received an intestinal transplant.

V is TRBV19 and J is TRBJ1-2; D remains unclear. The ends were cut back, 10 bases at V and 4 bases at J, with 10 bases in the middle. CDR1 and CDR2 from the germline V gene are LNHDA and SQIVND (reference sequence). The CDR3 sequence is 11 residues long. The CDR3 nucleotides read TGTGCCACCCAGGAATCCTATGGCTACACCTTC. This codes for CATQESYGYTF.

The rearrangement joins TRBV6-4 to TRBJ2-2, with 7 bases lining up with TRBD2. With 6 bases clipped from V and 8 bases from J, the junction kept 15 bases outside the gene matches. The CDR3 extends over 16 amino acids. CDR1 and CDR2 from the germline V gene are MRHNA and SNTAGT. This CDR3 is CASSAYLRGSLGELFF. Written as DNA, the CDR3 is TGTGCCAGCAGCGCATACTTGCGGGGGAGTTTGGGGGAGCTGTTTTTT.

This clone was counted once. CDR3 in amino acids: CASSQPDTRNTEAFF. In DNA, the CDR3 is TGTGCCAGCTCGCAACCGGACACGCGGAACACTGAAGCTTTCTTT. V is TRBV18 and J is TRBJ1-1, with D tentatively TRBD1 (5 bases). V was shortened by 6 bases and J by 1 base, with 15 bases between the two germline ends. From germline, CDR1 is KGHSH and CDR2 LQKENI. The CDR3 is 15 amino acids.

J is TRBJ2-1 and V is TRBV9; 11 bases match TRBD2. V lost 4 bases to trimming and J lost 1 base; unmatched junction nucleotides: 4. CDR1 and CDR2 (germline): SGDLS, YYNGEE. CDR3 size: 16 residues. The CDR3 here is CASSPRLAGSYNEQFF. The CDR3 DNA is TGTGCCAGCAGCCCTCGACTAGCGGGATCCTACAATGAGCAGTTCTTC.

J is TRBJ2-7 and V is TRBV29-1; 9 nucleotides agree with TRBD1. The germline CDR1 and CDR2 sequences are SQVTM and ANQGSEA. Unmatched junction bases numbered 4, after V lost 5 bases and J lost 5 bases. The CDR3 has 12 amino acids. The CDR3 DNA sequence: TGCAGCGTTAGGGACAGGGTCGACGAGCAGTACTTC. This translates into CSVRDRVDEQYF.

The chain is built from TRBV4-1 and TRBJ1-1, with D unclear. Trimming shortened V by 0 bases and J by 8 bases, and 16 bases separated the two germline ends. Per the germline V gene, CDR1 is MGHRA and CDR2 is YSYEKL. The CDR3 contains 15 residues. CDR3: CASSQDRGSHLEAFF. The CDR3 nucleotides are TGCGCCAGCAGCCAAGATCGAGGGAGCCACCTGGAAGCTTTCTTT.

This clone has only one observation. The chain couples TRBV19 to TRBJ2-1; TRBD2 might be the D (6 bases). V was cut by 3 bases and J by 12 bases, with 9 bases left in between. There are 11 residues in the CDR3. Germline assignment: CDR1 LNHDA and CDR2 SQIVND (reference sequence). The chain's CDR3 is CASSIRETQFF. In DNA form, the CDR3 reads TGTGCCAGTAGTATTCGGGAGACGCAGTTCTTC.

This rearrangement joins TRBV14 to TRBJ1-2; no clear D gene. V was pared by 3 bases and J by 4 bases, with 12 bases between. Germline V CDR1 and CDR2: SGHDN, FVKESK. This CDR3 is built from 14 residues. CDR3 residues: CASSHSLEIYGYTF. CDR3 nucleotides: TGTGCCAGCAGCCATTCTCTGGAAATCTATGGCTACACCTTC.

V is TRBV7-2 and J is TRBJ2-5, with D unclear. The germline V gene has CDR1 SGHTA and CDR2 FQGNSA. V was shortened by 6 bases and J by 2 bases, with 16 bases between the two germline ends. This CDR3 region has 15 residues. The chain's CDR3 is CASRTGYNHQETQYF. The CDR3 DNA is TGTGCCAGCAGGACTGGGTACAACCATCAAGAGACCCAGTACTTC.

The rearrangement uses TRBV7-9 and TRBJ2-7; possible D gene TRBD1, 6 bases. Germline lookup yields CDR1 SEHNR and CDR2 FQNEAQ (reference sequence). The CDR3 runs 13 residues. The ends were cut back, 1 base at V and 3 bases at J, with 7 bases in the middle. The CDR3 bases are TGTGCCAGCAGCTTAGGCAGGGGCTACGAGCAGTACTTC. This gives the protein CASSLGRGYEQYF. Based on the CDR3 plus reference TRBV7-9 and TRBJ2-7, the full variable domain is DTGVSQNPRHKITKRGQNVTFRCDPISEHNRLYWYRQTLGQGPEFLTYFQNEAQLEKSRLLSDRFSAERPKGSFSTLEIQRTEQGDSAMYLCASSLGRGYEQYFGPGTRLTVT.

In regard to this clone: This same CDR3 is encoded by further DNA sequences in the sample. V gene TRBV4-1 combines with J gene TRBJ2-1; no definite D call. Germline values: CDR1 MGHRA, CDR2 YSYEKL. The CDR3 is 11 residues long. V lost 4 bases and J lost 3, with 1 base in between. The CDR3 region has the DNA TGCGCCAGCAGCCTCTACAATGAGCAGTTCTTC. It is translated as CASSLYNEQFF.

In its sample, this clone was seen a few times. The chain employs TRBV7-6 and TRBJ2-1; D is uncertain. This CDR3 has 13 residues. With 2 bases removed from V and 9 bases from J, the gap between germline ends came to 11 bases. Germline CDR1 is SGHVS and CDR2 is FNYEAQ. CDR3 nucleotides: TGTGCCAGCAGCTTAAGGTCAATAAGTGAGCAGTTCTTC. Translating it yields CASSLRSISEQFF.

The V and J genes are TRBV9 and TRBJ2-5; D is undetermined. Germline V lookup: CDR1 SGDLS, CDR2 YYNGEE. V was cut by 2 bases and J by 5 bases, with 10 bases left in between. The CDR3 extends over 13 amino acids. The CDR3 nucleotides read TGTGCCAGCAGCGTGTCAGGCTCGGAGACCCAGTACTTC. The encoded protein is CASSVSGSETQYF.

The rearrangement links TRBV11-2 to TRBJ1-1; a possible D gene is TRBD1 (6 bases). This CDR3 region has 16 residues. Between the trimmed V and J ends, which lost 1 base and 1 base, there was a span of 13 bases. Germline assignment: CDR1 SGHAT and CDR2 FQNNGV. The CDR3 reads CASSLGTEGENTEAFF. In DNA form, the CDR3 reads TGTGCCAGCAGCTTAGGTACAGAGGGGGAGAACACTGAAGCTTTCTTT.

The chain combines TRBV10-1 with TRBJ2-1; TRBD2 aligns across 12 bases. Germline CDR1 WNHNN, CDR2 SYGVQD (reference sequence). Trimming cost V 4 bases and J 7 bases; bases outside gene matches: 11. CDR3 length: 17 residues. The chain's CDR3 is CASSVGSSGGAENEQFF. The CDR3 nucleotides read TGCGCCAGCAGTGTAGGGTCTAGCGGGGGGGCCGAAAATGAGCAGTTCTTC.

This sequence joins TRBV7-2 and TRBJ2-7; TRBD1 matches 7 bases. The germline CDR1 and CDR2 sequences are SGHTA and FQGNSA. The CDR3 totals 15 residues. J lost 1 base, V lost 4 bases, and 7 bases had no gene match. CDR3 in amino acids: CASSYTTGPSYEQYF. The CDR3 nucleotides read TGTGCCAGCAGCTACACGACAGGGCCTTCCTACGAGCAGTACTTC.

The DNA for the CDR3 is TGTGCCAGCAGTGAAGTACCACAGAGTAATGAAAAACTGTTTTTT. As protein: CASSEVPQSNEKLFF. This chain connects TRBV2 to TRBJ1-4; D is unclear. Germline CDR1 is SNHLY and CDR2 is FYNNEI. Trimming took 1 base from V and 4 from J, leaving 10 bases between them. The CDR3 covers 15 residues.

This chain uses TRBV30 with TRBJ2-7, with D perhaps matching TRBD2 (6 bases). The CDR3 has 15 residues. The V gene lost 2 bases and the J gene lost 0 bases, with 14 bases spanning the gap. The germline CDR1 and CDR2 sequences are GTSNPN and SVGIG (reference sequence). The CDR3 sequence: CAWSPGTASSYEQYF. CDR3 nucleotides: TGTGCCTGGAGTCCGGGGACTGCTAGCTCCTACGAGCAGTACTTC.

The V gene is TRBV25-1, the J gene TRBJ2-3, with D perhaps assigned TRBD1 or TRBD2 (5 bases each). This CDR3 is built from 11 residues. V lost 10 bases and J 6 bases, leaving 11 bases between the germline ends. From germline, CDR1 is MGHDK and CDR2 SYGVNS. CDR3 loop: CAIDWGDTQYF. CDR3 DNA sequence: TGTGCCATCGATTGGGGGGATACGCAGTATTTT.

The chain is built from TRBV7-9 and TRBJ1-1; D ambiguous. Germline V gives CDR1 SEHNR, CDR2 FQNEAQ (reference sequence). Deletions cut 3 bases from V and 3 bases from J, with 8 bases between. The CDR3 contains 13 residues. This CDR3 reads CASSFQEDTEAFF. The CDR3, as DNA: TGTGCCAGCAGCTTCCAGGAAGACACTGAAGCTTTCTTT.

The gene calls are TRBV7-2 and TRBJ2-3; D might be TRBD2 (6 bases). The V gene's germline CDR1 is SGHTA and CDR2 FQGNSA. V lost 5 bases to trimming and J lost 0 bases, with 15 bases between them. The CDR3 is made up of 16 amino acids. This CDR3 reads CASSEYLTRSTDTQYF. CDR3 nucleotides: TGTGCCAGCAGCGAGTACCTGACTAGGAGCACAGATACGCAGTATTTT.

The J gene is TRBJ2-6, the V gene TRBV5-8; TRBD1 is a possible D gene (6 bases). The CDR3 extends over 17 amino acids. The germline V and J ends were trimmed by 1 base and 0 bases, with 11 bases remaining between them. Germline lookup yields CDR1 SGHTS and CDR2 YDEGEE. The CDR3 protein is CASSLYGQTSGANVLTF. The DNA for the CDR3 is TGTGCCAGCAGCTTGTATGGACAGACCTCTGGGGCCAACGTCCTGACTTTC.

The CDR3 coding sequence is TGTGCCAGCAGCTCTAGAAGGGGGAAAGGAAACACCATATATTTT. Residues: CASSSRRGKGNTIYF. The chain joins TRBV7-9 to TRBJ1-3; D may be TRBD1 (6 bases). The CDR3 covers 15 residues. Trimming cost V 4 bases and J 4 bases, with 14 bases left between them. Germline V gives CDR1 SEHNR, CDR2 FQNEAQ (reference sequence).

V usage is TRBV27 and J usage is TRBJ1-2; D not resolved. Per the germline V gene, CDR1 is MNHEY and CDR2 is SMNVEV (reference sequence). The ends were cut back, 5 bases at V and 4 bases at J, with 17 bases in the middle. CDR3 size: 15 residues. The CDR3 region has the DNA TGTGCCAGCAGTCCGCCAGGAGCCACACTCTATGGCTACACCTTC. Amino acid sequence: CASSPPGATLYGYTF.